The 6 T cell receptor beta chains below come from one sample, sequenced in a study of OX40 agonist ivuxolimab in advanced cancers. Using immunoSEQ multiplex PCR, the repertoire was profiled, and TCRdb retains in-frame clones only, with some absent. This table has 95,000 to 100,000 clones, roughly four fifths appearing once. The sequenced sample was CD4+ or CD8+ T cells sorted from blood, obtained in a trial of the OX40 agonist ivuxolimab. The receptors stem from an adult with an advanced solid tumor such as melanoma, head and neck, liver or kidney cancer.

This clone was counted a few times. The chain carries TRBV9 and TRBJ2-2; TRBD2 matches 7 bases. The CDR3 sequence is 16 residues long. Germline CDR1 reads SGDLS; CDR2 reads YYNGEE. Unmatched junction bases numbered 12, after V lost 6 bases and J lost 4 bases. The CDR3 DNA reads TGTGCCAGCACCGCCAGTGGGCGGGAGATCACCGGGGAGCTGTTTTTT. Translating gives CASTASGREITGELFF.

The table lists this clone with a few counts. The chain couples TRBV10-2 to TRBJ2-1, with 8 bases aligning to TRBD2. CDR1 WSHSY and CDR2 SAAADI come from the germline V gene. After removal of 5 bases from V and 0 bases from J, the junction contained 6 bases not matched to a gene. This CDR3 region has 16 residues. This chain's CDR3 is CASSRLAPSSYNEQFF. CDR3 sequence (DNA): TGCGCCAGCAGTCGACTAGCGCCTAGCTCCTACAATGAGCAGTTCTTC.

The V gene is TRBV11-2, the J gene TRBJ2-2, with 13 nucleotides matching TRBD2. The CDR3 is 17 residues long. Trimming removed 5 bases from V and 2 bases from J; junction bases left unmatched: 5. Per germline, CDR1 SGHAT and CDR2 FQNNGV. For the CDR3, the DNA is TGTGCCAGCAGCCGGACTAGCGGGAGTACCAACACCGGGGAGCTGTTTTTT. Its translation: CASSRTSGSTNTGELFF.

The J gene is TRBJ1-4, the V gene TRBV7-3, with unresolved D. CDR1 is SGHTA and CDR2 is FQGTGA in the germline V gene. Trimming removed 5 bases at V and 8 bases at J, with 12 bases between. This CDR3 is built from 13 residues. The CDR3 spells CASSQGRGEKLFF. The CDR3 coding sequence is TGTGCCAGCAGCCAAGGACGGGGAGAAAAACTGTTTTTT.

The chain is built from TRBV30 and TRBJ1-2; the D is unclear. The CDR3 contains 13 residues. Trimming left V 0 bases short and J 8 bases short, with 13 bases between. Germline-derived CDR1 and CDR2 are GTSNPN and SVGIG (reference sequence). Here the CDR3 reads CAWSVRPHGGYTF. The CDR3 nucleotides read TGTGCCTGGAGTGTGAGGCCCCATGGGGGCTACACCTTC. Full variable domain (outside the CDR3, taken from reference TRBV30 and TRBJ1-2): SQTIHQWPATLVQPVGSPLSLECTVEGTSNPNLYWYRQAAGRGLQLLFYSVGIGQISSEVPQNLSASRPQDRQFILSSKKLLLSDSGFYLCAWSVRPHGGYTFGSGTRLTVV.

V and J are TRBV19 and TRBJ2-5; TRBD2 agrees at 16 bases. The V segment lost 4 bases and the J segment 2 bases; nucleotides outside the gene matches: 1. The germline gives CDR1 LNHDA, CDR2 SQIVND (reference sequence). This CDR3 comprises 16 residues. The CDR3, as DNA: TGTGCCAGTAGTAAGGGACTAGCGGGGGGGCAAGAGACCCAGTACTTC. This codes for CASSKGLAGGQETQYF.